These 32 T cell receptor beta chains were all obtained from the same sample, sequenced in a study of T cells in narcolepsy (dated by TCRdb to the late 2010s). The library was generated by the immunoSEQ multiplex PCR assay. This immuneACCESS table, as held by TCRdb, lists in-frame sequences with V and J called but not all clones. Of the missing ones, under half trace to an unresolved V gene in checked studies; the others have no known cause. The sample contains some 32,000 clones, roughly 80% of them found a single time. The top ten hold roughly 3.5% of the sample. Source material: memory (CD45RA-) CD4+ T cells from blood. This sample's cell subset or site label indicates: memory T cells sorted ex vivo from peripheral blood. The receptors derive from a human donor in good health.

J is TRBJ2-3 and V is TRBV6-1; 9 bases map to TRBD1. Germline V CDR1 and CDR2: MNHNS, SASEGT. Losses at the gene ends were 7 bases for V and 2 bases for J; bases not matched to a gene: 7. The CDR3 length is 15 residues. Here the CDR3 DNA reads TGTGCCAGCAAGTCGACAGGGGGATTCACAGATACGCAGTATTTT. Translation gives CASKSTGGFTDTQYF.

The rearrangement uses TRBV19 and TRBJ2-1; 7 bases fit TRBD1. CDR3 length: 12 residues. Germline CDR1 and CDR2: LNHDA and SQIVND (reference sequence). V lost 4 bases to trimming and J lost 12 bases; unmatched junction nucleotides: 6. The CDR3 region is CASSTSDRVQFF. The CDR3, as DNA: TGTGCCAGTAGTACGTCAGACAGGGTGCAGTTCTTC.

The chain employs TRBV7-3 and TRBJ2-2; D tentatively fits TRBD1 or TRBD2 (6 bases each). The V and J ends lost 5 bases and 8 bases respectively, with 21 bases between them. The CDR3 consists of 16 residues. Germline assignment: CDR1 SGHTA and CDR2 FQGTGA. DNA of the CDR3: TGTGCCAGCAGCCGGATCTCGGGGGCCATAGGAGGGGAGCTGTTTTTT. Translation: CASSRISGAIGGELFF.

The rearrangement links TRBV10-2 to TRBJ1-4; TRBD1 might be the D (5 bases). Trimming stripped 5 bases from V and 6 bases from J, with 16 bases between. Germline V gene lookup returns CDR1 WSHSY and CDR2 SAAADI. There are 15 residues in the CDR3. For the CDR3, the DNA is TGCGCCAGCAGTCCCGGCCGGGGGGGGGATGAAAAACTGTTTTTT. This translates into CASSPGRGGDEKLFF.

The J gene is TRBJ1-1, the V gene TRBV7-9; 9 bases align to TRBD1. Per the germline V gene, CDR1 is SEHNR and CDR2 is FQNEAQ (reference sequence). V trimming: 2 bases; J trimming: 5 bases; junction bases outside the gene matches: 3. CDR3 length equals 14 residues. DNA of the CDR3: TGTGCCAGCAGCTTACCCGGACAGGGGACTGAAGCTTTCTTT. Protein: CASSLPGQGTEAFF.

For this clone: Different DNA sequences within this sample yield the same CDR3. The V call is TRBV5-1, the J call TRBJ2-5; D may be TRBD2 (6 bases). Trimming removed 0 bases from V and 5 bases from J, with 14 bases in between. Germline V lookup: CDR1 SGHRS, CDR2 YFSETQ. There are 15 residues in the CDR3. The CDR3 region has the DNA TGCGCCAGCAGCTTGGCCATGCGGGGTGGGGAGACCCAGTACTTC. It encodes CASSLAMRGGETQYF.

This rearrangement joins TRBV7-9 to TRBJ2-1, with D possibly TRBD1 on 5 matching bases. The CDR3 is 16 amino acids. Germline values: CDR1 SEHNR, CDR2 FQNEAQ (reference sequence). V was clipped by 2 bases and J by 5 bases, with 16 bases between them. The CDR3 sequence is CASSLISRPGNNEQFF. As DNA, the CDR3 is TGTGCCAGCAGCTTAATCAGTCGGCCAGGGAACAATGAGCAGTTCTTC.

This chain's CDR3 is CASSLPLLAGALYEQYF. CDR3 in DNA: TGTGCCAGCAGTTTACCTCTACTAGCGGGAGCTCTTTACGAGCAGTACTTC. The V gene is TRBV27, the J gene TRBJ2-5; TRBD2 matches 11 bases. The J call is in doubt because the DNA end fits TRBJ2-7 better. The CDR3 length is 17 residues. Germline assignment: CDR1 MNHEY and CDR2 SMNVEV (reference sequence).

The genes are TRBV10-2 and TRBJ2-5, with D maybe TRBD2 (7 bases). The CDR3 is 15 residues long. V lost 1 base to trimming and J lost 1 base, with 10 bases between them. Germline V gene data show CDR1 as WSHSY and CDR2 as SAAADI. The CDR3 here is CASSELGGPQETQYF. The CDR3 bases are TGCGCCAGCAGTGAGTTGGGGGGGCCCCAAGAGACCCAGTACTTC.

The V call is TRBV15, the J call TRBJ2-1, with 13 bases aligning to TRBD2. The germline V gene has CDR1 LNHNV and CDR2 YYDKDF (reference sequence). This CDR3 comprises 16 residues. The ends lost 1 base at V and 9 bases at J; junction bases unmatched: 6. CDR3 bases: TGTGCCACCAGCAGAGTCCAAGGACTAGCGGGGGCTGAGCAGTTCTTC. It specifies CATSRVQGLAGAEQFF.

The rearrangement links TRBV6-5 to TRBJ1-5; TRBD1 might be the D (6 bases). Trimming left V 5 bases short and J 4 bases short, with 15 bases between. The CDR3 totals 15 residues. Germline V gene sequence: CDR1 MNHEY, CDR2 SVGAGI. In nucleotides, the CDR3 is TGTGCCAGCAGTCGGGGCAGGGGACCAAATCAGCCCCAGCATTTT. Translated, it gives CASSRGRGPNQPQHF.

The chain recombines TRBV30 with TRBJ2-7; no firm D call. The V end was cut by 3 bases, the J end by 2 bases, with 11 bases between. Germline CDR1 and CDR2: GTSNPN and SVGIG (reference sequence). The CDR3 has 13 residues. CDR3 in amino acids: CAWSQQFTYEQYF. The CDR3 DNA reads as TGTGCCTGGAGCCAACAGTTTACCTACGAGCAGTACTTC.

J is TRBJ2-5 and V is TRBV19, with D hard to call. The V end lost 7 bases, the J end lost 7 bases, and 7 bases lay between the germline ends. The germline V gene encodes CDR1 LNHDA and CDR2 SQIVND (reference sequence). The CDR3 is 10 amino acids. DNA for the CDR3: TGTGCCAGTAAGGAAGGGACCCAGTACTTC. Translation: CASKEGTQYF. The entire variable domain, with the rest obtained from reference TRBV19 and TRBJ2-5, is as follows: DGGITQSPKYLFRKEGQNVTLSCEQNLNHDAMYWYRQDPGQGLRLIYYSQIVNDFQKGDIAEGYSVSREKKESFPLTVTSAQKNPTAFYLCASKEGTQYFGPGTRLLVL.

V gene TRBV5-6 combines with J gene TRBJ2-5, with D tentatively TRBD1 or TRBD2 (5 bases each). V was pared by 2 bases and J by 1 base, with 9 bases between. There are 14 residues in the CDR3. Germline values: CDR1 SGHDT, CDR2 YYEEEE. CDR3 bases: TGTGCCAGCAGCTTCCGAGGGACCCAAGAGACCCAGTACTTC. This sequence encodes CASSFRGTQETQYF.

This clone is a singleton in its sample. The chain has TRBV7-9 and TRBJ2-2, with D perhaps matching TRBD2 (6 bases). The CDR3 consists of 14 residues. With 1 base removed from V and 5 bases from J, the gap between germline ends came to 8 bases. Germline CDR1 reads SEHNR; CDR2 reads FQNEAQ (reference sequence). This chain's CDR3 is CASSLGRGTGELFF. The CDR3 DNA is TGTGCCAGCAGCTTAGGGAGGGGTACCGGGGAGCTGTTTTTT.

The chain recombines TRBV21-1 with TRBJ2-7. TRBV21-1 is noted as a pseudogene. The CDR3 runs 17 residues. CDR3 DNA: TGTGCCAGCAGCAAAGTAAATTTTTTTAAAAGCTCCTACGAGCAGTACTTC. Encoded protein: CASSKVNFFKSSYEQYF.

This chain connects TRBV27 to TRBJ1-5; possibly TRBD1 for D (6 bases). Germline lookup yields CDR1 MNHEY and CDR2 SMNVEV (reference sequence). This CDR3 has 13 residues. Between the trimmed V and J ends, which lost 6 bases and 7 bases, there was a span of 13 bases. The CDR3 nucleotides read TGTGCCAGCAGCCGGACAGTTTCCCAGCCCCAGCATTTT. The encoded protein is CASSRTVSQPQHF.

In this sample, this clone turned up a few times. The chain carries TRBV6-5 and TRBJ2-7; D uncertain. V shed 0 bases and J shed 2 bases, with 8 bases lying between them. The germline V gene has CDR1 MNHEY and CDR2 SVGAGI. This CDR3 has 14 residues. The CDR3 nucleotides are TGTGCCAGCAGTTACTCGAATCCCCCCTACGAGCAGTACTTC. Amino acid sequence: CASSYSNPPYEQYF.

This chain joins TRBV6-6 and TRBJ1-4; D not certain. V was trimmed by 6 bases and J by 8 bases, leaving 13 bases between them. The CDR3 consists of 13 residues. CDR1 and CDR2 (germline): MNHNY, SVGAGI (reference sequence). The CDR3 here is CASRPRALEKLFF. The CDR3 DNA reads TGTGCCAGCAGACCCCGGGCACTCGAAAAACTGTTTTTT.

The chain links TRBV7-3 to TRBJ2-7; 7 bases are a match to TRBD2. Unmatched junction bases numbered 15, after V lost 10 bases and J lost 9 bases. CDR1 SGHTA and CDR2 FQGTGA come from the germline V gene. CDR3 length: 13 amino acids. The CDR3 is CATETSQKDAQYF. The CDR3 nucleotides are TGTGCCACCGAGACTAGCCAGAAGGACGCGCAGTACTTC.

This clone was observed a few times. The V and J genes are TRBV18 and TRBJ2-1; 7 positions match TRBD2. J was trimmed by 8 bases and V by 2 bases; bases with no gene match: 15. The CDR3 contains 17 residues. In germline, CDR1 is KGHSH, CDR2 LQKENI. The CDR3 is CASSPISWGGSSDEQFF. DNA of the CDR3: TGTGCCAGCTCACCAATTTCATGGGGCGGGAGCTCCGATGAGCAGTTCTTC.

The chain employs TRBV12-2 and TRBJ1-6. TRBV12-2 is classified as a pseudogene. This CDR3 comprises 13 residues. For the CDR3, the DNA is TGTGCAAGTCGCTCTAAACGGAGGTCACCCCTCCACTTT. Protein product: CASRSKRRSPLHF.

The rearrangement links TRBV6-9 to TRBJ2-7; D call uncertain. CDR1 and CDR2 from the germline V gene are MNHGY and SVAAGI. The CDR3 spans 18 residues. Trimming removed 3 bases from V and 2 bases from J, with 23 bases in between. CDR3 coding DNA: TGTGCCAGCAGTTACAAACACTCGATTGTTACTGATACCTACGAGCAGTACTTC. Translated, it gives CASSYKHSIVTDTYEQYF.

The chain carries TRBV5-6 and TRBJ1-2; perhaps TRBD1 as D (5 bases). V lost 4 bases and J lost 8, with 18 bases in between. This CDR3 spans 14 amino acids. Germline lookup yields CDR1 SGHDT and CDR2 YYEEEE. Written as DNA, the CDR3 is TGTGCCAGCAGCCCGGTCCGGGGGTCGGAAGGCTACACCTTC. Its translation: CASSPVRGSEGYTF.

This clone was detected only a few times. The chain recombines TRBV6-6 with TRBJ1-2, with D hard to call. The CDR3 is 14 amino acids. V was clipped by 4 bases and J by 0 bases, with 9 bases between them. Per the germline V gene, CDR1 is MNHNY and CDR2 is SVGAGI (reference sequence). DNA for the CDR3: TGTGCCAGCAGTTTTAGCACAGCTAACTATGGCTACACCTTC. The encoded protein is CASSFSTANYGYTF.

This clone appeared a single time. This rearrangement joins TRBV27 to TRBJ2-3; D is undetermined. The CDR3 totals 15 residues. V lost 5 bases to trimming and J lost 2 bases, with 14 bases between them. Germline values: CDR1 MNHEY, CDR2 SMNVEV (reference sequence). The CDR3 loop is CASSGKGATTDTQYF. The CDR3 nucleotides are TGTGCCAGCAGTGGAAAAGGAGCCACCACAGATACGCAGTATTTT.

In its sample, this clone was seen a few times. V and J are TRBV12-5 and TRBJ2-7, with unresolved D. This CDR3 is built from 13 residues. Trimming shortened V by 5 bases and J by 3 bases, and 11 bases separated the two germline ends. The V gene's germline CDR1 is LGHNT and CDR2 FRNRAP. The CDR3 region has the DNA TGTGCTAGTGGTCCGTCCCTCCGCTACGAGCAGTACTTC. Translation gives CASGPSLRYEQYF.

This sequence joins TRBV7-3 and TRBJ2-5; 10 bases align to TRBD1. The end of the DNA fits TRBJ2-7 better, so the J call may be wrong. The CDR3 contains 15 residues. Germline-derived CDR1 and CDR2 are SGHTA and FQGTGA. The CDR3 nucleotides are TGTGCCAGCAGCCCGACAGGGGGCACGCGGTACGAGCAGTACTTC. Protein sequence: CASSPTGGTRYEQYF.

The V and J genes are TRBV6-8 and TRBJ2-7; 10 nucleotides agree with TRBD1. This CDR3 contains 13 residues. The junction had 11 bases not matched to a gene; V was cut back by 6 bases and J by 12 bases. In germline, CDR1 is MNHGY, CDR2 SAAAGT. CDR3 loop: CASRDRGQWVGYF. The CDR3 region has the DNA TGTGCCAGCAGAGACAGGGGGCAATGGGTGGGGTACTTC.

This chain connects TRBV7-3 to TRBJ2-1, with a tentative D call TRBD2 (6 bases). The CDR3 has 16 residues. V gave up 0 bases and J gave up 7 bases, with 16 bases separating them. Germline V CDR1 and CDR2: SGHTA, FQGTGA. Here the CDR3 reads CASSLTSGTNINEQFF. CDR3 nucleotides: TGTGCCAGCAGCTTAACTAGCGGAACGAATATAAATGAGCAGTTCTTC.

CDR3 DNA: TGTGCCATCGGACCGGGACTAGCGGGAGGGACGCGCGAGACCCAGTACTTC. Its translation is CAIGPGLAGGTRETQYF. The rearrangement links TRBV10-3 to TRBJ2-5; 16 nucleotides align to TRBD2. Germline V gene lookup returns CDR1 ENHRY and CDR2 SYGVKD. The CDR3 has 17 amino acids. V was pared by 8 bases and J by 5 bases, with 11 bases of the junction left unmatched.

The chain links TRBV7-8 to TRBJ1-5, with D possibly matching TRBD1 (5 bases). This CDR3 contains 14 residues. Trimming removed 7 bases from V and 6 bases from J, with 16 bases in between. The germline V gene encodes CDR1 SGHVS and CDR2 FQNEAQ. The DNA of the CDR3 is TGTGCCAGCACCTCCGGGGCGGTCGGTCAGCCCCAGCATTTT. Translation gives CASTSGAVGQPQHF.